Listed below are T cell receptor beta chains from one sample, sequenced in a study of T cell responses to AZD1222 COVID-19 vaccine. Profiled with immunoSEQ multiplex PCR; TCRdb holds only in-frame clones, not every one. The sample lists some 86,000 clones, more than 75% occurring once. The material sequenced was peripheral blood, taken on day 0 of AZD1222 vaccination. The receptors originated from an adult in good health. Both conserved end residues are part of each CDR3.

cdr3_length,v_call,j_call,cdr3_aa
13,TRBV19,TRBJ1-4,CASSMGRNEKLFF
14,TRBV7-2,TRBJ2-5,CASTQTGPQETQYF
15,TRBV19,TRBJ1-2,CASSISGQGKNGYTF
15,TRBV6-5,TRBJ1-4,CASRDRGRESEKLFF
16,TRBV5-4,TRBJ2-1,CASSEAGNGARNEQFF
14,TRBV6-6,TRBJ1-4,CASSDRGRNEKLFF
13,TRBV5-4,TRBJ2-7,CASSLTGSHEQYF
15,TRBV4-1,TRBJ2-5,CASSRGQGSGETQYF
14,TRBV2,TRBJ1-4,CASSFNPTNEKLFF
14,TRBV3-1/TRBV3-2,TRBJ1-2,CASSQSLGAVGYTF
16,TRBV11-2,TRBJ2-2,CASSRVGQGARGELFF
19,TRBV10-3,TRBJ1-5,CAISADGPLLSLDNQPQHF
14,TRBV29-1,TRBJ1-5,CSALEGDYNQPQHF
14,TRBV5-4,TRBJ2-5,CASSFLEGQETQYF
15,TRBV6-5,TRBJ2-2,CASRVDRGGTGELFF
15,TRBV2,TRBJ2-1,CASSEFSGDYNEQFF
16,TRBV5-1,TRBJ2-6,CASQQGPGSGANVLTF
15,TRBV6-5,TRBJ1-2,CASSLGQSRNYGYTF
16,TRBV6-1,TRBJ2-6,CASSVLFGAGANVLTF
13,TRBV6-5,TRBJ1-2,CASSRKNDYGYTF
14,TRBV5-1,TRBJ2-5,CASSSTAERETQYF
19,TRBV7-9,TRBJ2-5,CASSPKDRGLAGTQETQYF
12,TRBV30,TRBJ2-5,CAWSVLAETQYF
16,TRBV9,TRBJ1-2,CASSGSKVSGGHGYTF
17,TRBV18,TRBJ1-2,CASSSRDRGGSNYGYTF
13,TRBV6-5,TRBJ1-3,CASSQRQAHTIYF
19,TRBV6-6,TRBJ2-2,CASSPQIPSWGPNTGELFF